This T cell receptor beta chain comes out of a study of T-cell memory formation after mild COVID-19. On the study more broadly: TCR clusters were largely donor specific. General study findings and limits: CD4+ contracting clones lay mainly in CM and EM, CD8+ ones in EMRA. Some responding clones appeared in pre-infection memory, suggesting cross-reactive memory joined.

In this sample, this clonotype turned up a few times. Its specificity is unknown. This CDR3 is 11 amino acids long. Trimming removed 6 bases at V and 6 bases at J, with 12 bases between. Germline V gene data show CDR1 as DFQATT and CDR2 as SNEGSKA (reference sequence). TCRdb independently ran MiXCR on the 5' RACE reads; one entry per CDR3 protein. The sample holds over 120,000 distinct CDR3 sequences, approximately 25% seen once. The V call is TRBV20-1, the J call TRBJ2-7; D not resolved. This TCR derives from an adult woman who had mild COVID-19 (a few samples of this study predate the infection). Cell type and time point are not known. Sequencing input: PBMCs or a T cell subset sorted from them (not recorded which). The CDR3 sequence is CSALGNREQYF. CDR3 sequence (DNA): TGCAGTGCACTGGGGAATCGCGAGCAGTACTTC.